The 32 T cell receptor beta chains in this list originate from one sample, sequenced in a study of a mutant IDH1 vaccine in newly diagnosed glioma. These receptors' targets are unknown. The sample's time point: week 5, during vaccination. Each dose delivered 300 ug of mutant IDH1 20-mer peptide subcutaneously with imiquimod. Data came from immunoSEQ multiplex PCR; TCRdb stores just in-frame clones and leaves some out. The sample yields roughly 34,000 clones, around 60% seen once. This specimen was PBMCs, taken from a glioma patient whose treatment included an IDH1 peptide vaccine. All receptors derive from a woman under 30 with glioma.

The rearrangement links TRBV6-6 to TRBJ1-2; 9 bases are shared with TRBD1. The CDR3 extends over 16 amino acids. Germline lookup yields CDR1 MNHNY and CDR2 SVGAGI (reference sequence). V was pared by 4 bases and J by 2 bases, with 8 bases of the junction left unmatched. CDR3 sequence reads: CASSSGPGQGNYGYTF. CDR3 DNA sequence: TGTGCCAGCAGTTCGGGACCGGGACAGGGAAACTATGGCTACACCTTC.

J is TRBJ1-2 and V is TRBV7-9; 7 bases line up with TRBD1. CDR3 length: 14 residues. Germline V gives CDR1 SEHNR, CDR2 FQNEAQ (reference sequence). J was trimmed by 2 bases and V by 5 bases; bases with no gene match: 5. The CDR3 DNA reads TGTGCCAGCAGCGAAAAACAGGGGAACTATGGCTACACCTTC. Translating it yields CASSEKQGNYGYTF.

Here the CDR3 reads CASSLGSGTAPYEQYF. The CDR3, as DNA: TGCGCCAGCAGCTTGGGCTCCGGGACAGCTCCCTACGAGCAGTACTTC. This chain joins TRBV5-1 and TRBJ2-7, with TRBD1 identical over 7 bases. CDR1 and CDR2 from the germline V gene are SGHRS and YFSETQ. V trimming: 0 bases; J trimming: 2 bases; junction bases outside the gene matches: 8. CDR3 length: 16 residues. Full variable domain (missing parts from reference TRBV5-1 and TRBJ2-7): KAGVTQTPRYLIKTRGQQVTLSCSPISGHRSVSWYQQTPGQGLQFLFEYFSETQRNKGNFPGRFSGRQFSNSRSEMNVSTLELGDSALYLCASSLGSGTAPYEQYFGPGTRLTVT.

This clone was seen more than once but under ten times. The chain has TRBV10-3 and TRBJ2-1; 13 bases are shared with TRBD2. The CDR3 sequence is 15 residues long. Germline V gene lookup returns CDR1 ENHRY and CDR2 SYGVKD. V dropped 9 bases and J dropped 1; count of bases not matched to a gene: 3. The CDR3: CAIRTSGGSYNEQFF. The CDR3 coding sequence is TGTGCCATTAGGACTAGCGGGGGTTCCTACAATGAGCAGTTCTTC.

This clone was counted only a few times. V gene TRBV15 combines with J gene TRBJ1-1; no definite D call. This CDR3 region has 13 residues. Germline V gene sequence: CDR1 LNHNV, CDR2 YYDKDF (reference sequence). The V and J ends lost 0 bases and 7 bases respectively, with 9 bases between them. The CDR3 protein is CATSREESNEAFF. The CDR3 nucleotides read TGTGCCACCAGCAGAGAGGAGTCTAATGAAGCTTTCTTT.

The chain uses TRBV2 and TRBJ2-1, with TRBD2 identical over 11 bases. Germline V gene data show CDR1 as SNHLY and CDR2 as FYNNEI. The V segment lost 5 bases and the J segment 15 bases; nucleotides outside the gene matches: 15. This CDR3 has 15 residues. CDR3 DNA sequence: TGTGCCAGCAGTTACCAGCCGACTAGCGGGGCAAGTCCGTTCTTC. Translation: CASSYQPTSGASPFF.

The V call is TRBV5-6, the J call TRBJ2-6; weak D call: TRBD1 (6 bases). V was cut by 1 base and J by 2 bases, with 7 bases left in between. The length of the CDR3 is 15 residues. Germline loops: CDR1 SGHDT, CDR2 YYEEEE. For the CDR3, the DNA is TGTGCCAGCAGCTTGAAGGGGGCTGGGGCCAACGTCCTGACTTTC. This translates into CASSLKGAGANVLTF. The full variable domain, in which reference TRBV5-6 and TRBJ2-6 provide the parts outside the CDR3, is DAGVTQSPTHLIKTRGQQVTLRCSPKSGHDTVSWYQQALGQGPQFIFQYYEEEERQRGNFPDRFSGHQFPNYSSELNVNALLLGDSALYLCASSLKGAGANVLTFGAGSRLTVL.

This clone was seen more than once but under ten times. The J gene is TRBJ1-1, the V gene TRBV27; D may be TRBD1 (5 bases). The V and J ends lost 3 bases and 3 bases respectively, with 11 bases between them. Germline V gives CDR1 MNHEY, CDR2 SMNVEV (reference sequence). The CDR3 has 14 residues. The CDR3: CASSLRVGHTEAFF. The CDR3 DNA reads TGTGCCAGCAGTTTGAGGGTGGGGCACACTGAAGCTTTCTTT.

The chain couples TRBV9 to TRBJ2-7; D remains unclear. The V gene lost 4 bases and the J gene lost 5 bases, with 13 bases spanning the gap. The CDR3 is 13 residues long. The germline gives CDR1 SGDLS, CDR2 YYNGEE. The CDR3 DNA reads TGTGCCAGCAGCTTTGGCCTTGAGAACGAGCAGTACTTC. Translated, it gives CASSFGLENEQYF. The full variable domain, in which reference TRBV9 and TRBJ2-7 provide the parts outside the CDR3, is DSGVTQTPKHLITATGQRVTLRCSPRSGDLSVYWYQQSLDQGLQFLIQYYNGEERAKGNILERFSAQQFPDLHSELNLSSLELGDSALYFCASSFGLENEQYFGPGTRLTVT.

The chain is built from TRBV5-8 and TRBJ2-2, with D tentatively TRBD2 (5 bases). Germline V lookup: CDR1 SGHTS, CDR2 YDEGEE. Trimming pared 4 bases from V and 6 bases from J, leaving 10 bases between. The CDR3 extends over 13 amino acids. The CDR3 DNA reads as TGTGCCAGCAGCCCTCTAGCATCCGGGGAGCTGTTTTTT. This codes for CASSPLASGELFF.

CDR3 protein: CASSDLLVLDGSTYEQYF. CDR3 bases: TGTGCCAGCAGTGACCTTCTCGTTCTGGACGGATCTACCTACGAGCAGTACTTC. The J gene is TRBJ2-7, the V gene TRBV6-1; no firm D call. With 3 bases removed from V and 2 bases from J, the gap between germline ends came to 23 bases. Germline V gives CDR1 MNHNS, CDR2 SASEGT. The CDR3 consists of 18 residues.

The chain carries TRBV18 and TRBJ1-1, with a weak D call TRBD1 (5 bases). Trimming stripped 4 bases from V and 0 bases from J, with 9 bases between. Germline V gene data show CDR1 as KGHSH and CDR2 as LQKENI. CDR3 size: 14 residues. As DNA, the CDR3 is TGTGCCAGCTCACTAGGGACGGTGAACACTGAAGCTTTCTTT. Translating gives CASSLGTVNTEAFF.

J is TRBJ2-3 and V is TRBV10-3; D remains unclear. The CDR3 is made up of 13 amino acids. Trimming took 2 bases from V and 4 from J, leaving 7 bases between them. Germline V gene sequence: CDR1 ENHRY, CDR2 SYGVKD. The CDR3: CAISELVADTQYF. CDR3 sequence (DNA): TGTGCCATCAGTGAGCTAGTTGCAGATACGCAGTATTTT.

CDR3 protein: CASSSLYLWYTTNEKLFF. Here the CDR3 DNA reads TGTGCCAGCAGCTCTCTCTATCTATGGTATACGACTAATGAAAAACTGTTTTTT. This chain joins TRBV7-9 and TRBJ1-4; D call uncertain. CDR3 size: 18 residues. CDR1 SEHNR and CDR2 FQNEAQ come from the germline V gene (reference sequence). The V and J ends lost 4 bases and 2 bases respectively, with 20 bases between them.

V usage is TRBV4-1 and J usage is TRBJ1-1; D gene uncertain. The CDR3 sequence is 11 residues long. The germline V and J ends were trimmed by 7 bases and 7 bases, with 10 bases remaining between them. From germline, CDR1 is MGHRA and CDR2 YSYEKL. The CDR3 sequence is CASNLGGEAFF. The CDR3 coding sequence is TGCGCCAGCAACCTAGGAGGTGAAGCTTTCTTT.

As DNA, the CDR3 is TGTGCCAGCTCACCACCGTTCCGGGTGCATGAGCAGTTCTTC. Its protein is CASSPPFRVHEQFF. The chain employs TRBV18 and TRBJ2-1; no firm D call. The CDR3 is 14 residues long. The V end lost 0 bases, the J end lost 8 bases, and 11 bases lay between the germline ends. The germline gives CDR1 KGHSH, CDR2 LQKENI.

The V gene is TRBV7-8, the J gene TRBJ1-2, with TRBD1 identical over 9 bases. With V trimmed by 5 bases and J by 3 bases, 7 bases remained unmatched. Germline V lookup: CDR1 SGHVS, CDR2 FQNEAQ. This CDR3 region has 15 residues. CDR3 protein: CASSPSTGGDYGYTF. CDR3 bases: TGTGCCAGCAGCCCCTCGACAGGGGGGGACTATGGCTACACCTTC.

The V gene is TRBV5-4, the J gene TRBJ1-5; D possibly corresponds to TRBD1 (5 bases). Trimming shortened V by 0 bases and J by 0 bases, and 10 bases separated the two germline ends. The CDR3 length is 16 residues. The germline gives CDR1 SGHNT, CDR2 YYREEE (reference sequence). This chain's CDR3 is CASSLDWGSSNQPQHF. CDR3 nucleotides: TGTGCCAGCAGCTTGGACTGGGGCTCTAGCAATCAGCCCCAGCATTTT.

The V call is TRBV5-1, the J call TRBJ2-7; 8 bases line up with TRBD1. Unmatched junction bases numbered 2, after V lost 3 bases and J lost 3 bases. This CDR3 is built from 13 residues. Germline CDR1 and CDR2: SGHRS and YFSETQ. CDR3 in amino acids: CASSSGQGYEQYF. CDR3 DNA sequence: TGCGCCAGCAGCTCCGGACAGGGCTACGAGCAGTACTTC. Full variable domain (missing parts from reference TRBV5-1 and TRBJ2-7): KAGVTQTPRYLIKTRGQQVTLSCSPISGHRSVSWYQQTPGQGLQFLFEYFSETQRNKGNFPGRFSGRQFSNSRSEMNVSTLELGDSALYLCASSSGQGYEQYFGPGTRLTVT.

The chain couples TRBV7-2 to TRBJ2-3; D unresolved. Germline V CDR1 and CDR2: SGHTA, FQGNSA. The CDR3 consists of 12 residues. V lost 5 bases, J lost 4 bases, and 7 bases lay in between. The CDR3 spells CASSPPPDTQYF. The CDR3, as DNA: TGTGCCAGCAGCCCCCCCCCAGATACGCAGTATTTT.

This sequence joins TRBV7-2 and TRBJ2-7; no clear D. The ends were cut back, 1 base at V and 6 bases at J, with 7 bases in the middle. The CDR3 has 12 amino acids. Germline V CDR1 and CDR2: SGHTA, FQGNSA. CDR3 loop: CASSLGALEQYF. CDR3 in DNA: TGTGCCAGCAGCTTAGGAGCACTCGAGCAGTACTTC.

The chain joins TRBV7-9 to TRBJ1-2; D unresolved. The CDR3 contains 13 residues. Trimming removed 5 bases at V and 3 bases at J, with 10 bases between. The V gene's germline CDR1 is SEHNR and CDR2 FQNEAQ (reference sequence). As DNA, the CDR3 is TGTGCCAGCAGCACTCGACTAGACTATGGCTACACCTTC. The encoded protein is CASSTRLDYGYTF.

The V and J genes are TRBV19 and TRBJ1-2; TRBD1 matches at 8 bases. The V segment lost 5 bases and the J segment 4 bases; nucleotides outside the gene matches: 9. The CDR3 totals 15 residues. The germline CDR1 and CDR2 sequences are LNHDA and SQIVND (reference sequence). The CDR3 reads CASSQPSGTGYGYTF. The CDR3 coding sequence is TGTGCCAGTAGTCAACCCTCCGGGACAGGCTATGGCTACACCTTC.

This clone has just a few counts. CDR3 DNA: TGTGCCAGCAGTTTCTCGACAGGGAACACTGAAGCTTTCTTT. Translating it yields CASSFSTGNTEAFF. The chain joins TRBV27 to TRBJ1-1, with D maybe TRBD1 (6 bases). The ends were cut back, 3 bases at V and 1 base at J, with 9 bases in the middle. In germline, CDR1 is MNHEY, CDR2 SMNVEV (reference sequence). The CDR3 has 14 residues.

The chain carries TRBV7-9 and TRBJ2-2; 7 positions agree with TRBD2. The germline gives CDR1 SEHNR, CDR2 FQNEAQ (reference sequence). The trim removed 0 bases at V and 5 bases at J, leaving 6 bases unmatched. This CDR3 has 16 amino acids. CDR3 bases: TGTGCCAGCAGCTTAGCGGCTAGCGGAAGAACCGGGGAGCTGTTTTTT. It is translated as CASSLAASGRTGELFF.

This sequence joins TRBV19 and TRBJ1-6; D may be TRBD1 (5 bases). Germline CDR1 reads LNHDA; CDR2 reads SQIVND (reference sequence). Between the trimmed V and J ends, which lost 6 bases and 0 bases, there was a span of 15 bases. The CDR3 has 17 amino acids. The CDR3 sequence is CASRGREANSYNSPLHF. In DNA, the CDR3 is TGTGCCAGTAGAGGCAGGGAAGCCAACTCCTATAATTCACCCCTCCACTTT.

V and J are TRBV7-2 and TRBJ1-2; D might be TRBD1 (5 bases). Trimming stripped 0 bases from V and 8 bases from J, with 16 bases between. The length of the CDR3 is 15 residues. In germline, CDR1 is SGHTA, CDR2 FQGNSA. CDR3 sequence reads: CASSLAIITGQGYTF. CDR3 nucleotides: TGTGCCAGCAGCTTAGCGATTATTACAGGCCAAGGCTACACCTTC. Full variable domain (outside the CDR3, taken from reference TRBV7-2 and TRBJ1-2): GAGVSQSPSNKVTEKGKDVELRCDPISGHTALYWYRQSLGQGLEFLIYFQGNSAPDKSGLPSDRFSAERTGGSVSTLTIQRTQQEDSAVYLCASSLAIITGQGYTFGSGTRLTVV.

J is TRBJ1-1 and V is TRBV5-4, with 9 bases aligning to TRBD1. V was clipped by 4 bases and J by 13 bases; unmatched bases: 14. The CDR3 spans 14 residues. Germline values: CDR1 SGHNT, CDR2 YYREEE (reference sequence). CDR3 protein: CASSEGTGLTRGFF. CDR3 DNA sequence: TGTGCCAGCAGCGAGGGGACAGGGCTTACCCGGGGTTTCTTT.

V usage is TRBV27 and J usage is TRBJ1-4; D not resolved. The CDR3 consists of 15 residues. From germline, CDR1 is MNHEY and CDR2 SMNVEV (reference sequence). V was clipped by 2 bases and J by 0 bases, with 7 bases between them. This CDR3 reads CASSLGPATNEKLFF. The CDR3 DNA reads as TGTGCCAGCAGTTTAGGACCAGCAACTAATGAAAAACTGTTTTTT. The full variable domain, its missing parts supplied by reference TRBV27 and TRBJ1-4, is EAQVTQNPRYLITVTGKKLTVTCSQNMNHEYMSWYRQDPGLGLRQIYYSMNVEVTDKGDVPEGYKVSRKEKRNFPLILESPSPNQTSLYFCASSLGPATNEKLFFGSGTQLSVL.

V is TRBV7-6 and J is TRBJ2-7, with D possibly TRBD2 on 6 matching bases. The germline V and J ends were trimmed by 3 bases and 1 base, with 7 bases remaining between them. Looked up from germline, CDR1 is SGHVS and CDR2 is FNYEAQ. The CDR3 has 13 amino acids. As DNA, the CDR3 is TGTGCCAGCAGCTTTGGGGGGTCCTACGAGCAGTACTTC. Its translation is CASSFGGSYEQYF.

The chain employs TRBV7-3 and TRBJ1-5; maybe TRBD1 (5 bases). V lost 6 bases and J 4 bases, leaving 16 bases between the germline ends. The length of the CDR3 is 15 residues. The germline V gene encodes CDR1 SGHTA and CDR2 FQGTGA. DNA of the CDR3: TGTGCCAGCAGTTATACGAGGGGTGTTAATCAGCCCCAGCATTTT. Translating gives CASSYTRGVNQPQHF.

To note about this clone: One end of the junction does not line up with germline, which may come from a read error. The chain carries TRBV7-7 and TRBJ2-3, with D hard to call. Germline V gene lookup returns CDR1 SSHAT and CDR2 FNYEAQ (reference sequence). The CDR3 covers 15 residues. The CDR3 DNA reads TGTGCTAGCACCGAAGGGCTGGGCTACACAGATACGCAGTATTTT. Its translation: CASTEGLGYTDTQYF. The variable domain in full, completed from reference TRBV7-7 and TRBJ2-3, reads GAGVSQSPRYKVTKRGQDVTLRCDPISSHATLYWYQQALGQGPEFLTYFNYEAQPDKSGLPSDRFSAERPEGSISTLTIQRTEQRDSAMYRCASTEGLGYTDTQYFGPGTRLTVL.